This T cell receptor (beta chain) was obtained from a study of blood T cells in healthy people across ages. Combining a sample-barcoded 5' primer with a J-beta primer mix, a second PCR ran for roughly 6 to 12 cycles. MiXCR, run by TCRdb on the 5' RACE reads, gives a single entry per CDR3 protein. The sample records about 1.4 million distinct CDR3 sequences, 59% being singletons. This CDR3 has 14 amino acids. Looked up from germline, CDR1 is SNHLY and CDR2 is FYNNEI. The germline V and J ends were trimmed by 2 bases and 3 bases, with 5 bases remaining between them. This clonotype was seen more than once but under ten times.

The TCR comes from a man aged 18 to 30 in good health. Material for sequencing was blood. The chain recombines TRBV2 with TRBJ2-6, with unresolved D. The CDR3 loop is CASSEFGGANVLTF. The CDR3, as DNA: TGTGCCAGCAGTGAATTTGGTGGGGCCAACGTCCTGACTTTC.